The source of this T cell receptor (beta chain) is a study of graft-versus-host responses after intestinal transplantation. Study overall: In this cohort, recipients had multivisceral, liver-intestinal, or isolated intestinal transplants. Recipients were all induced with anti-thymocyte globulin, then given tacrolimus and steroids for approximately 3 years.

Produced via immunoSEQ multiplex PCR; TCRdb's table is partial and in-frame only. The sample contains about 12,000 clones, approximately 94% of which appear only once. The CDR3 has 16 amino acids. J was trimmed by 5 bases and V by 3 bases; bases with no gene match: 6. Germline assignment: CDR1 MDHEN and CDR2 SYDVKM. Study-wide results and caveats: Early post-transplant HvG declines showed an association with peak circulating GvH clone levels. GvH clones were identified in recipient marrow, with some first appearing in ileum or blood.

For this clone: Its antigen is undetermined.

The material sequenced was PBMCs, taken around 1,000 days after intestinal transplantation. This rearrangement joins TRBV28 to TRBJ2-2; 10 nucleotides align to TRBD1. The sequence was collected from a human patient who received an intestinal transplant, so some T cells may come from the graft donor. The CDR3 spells CASSFVPGQGTGELFF. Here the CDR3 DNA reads TGTGCCAGCAGTTTTGTACCGGGACAGGGGACCGGGGAGCTGTTTTTT.